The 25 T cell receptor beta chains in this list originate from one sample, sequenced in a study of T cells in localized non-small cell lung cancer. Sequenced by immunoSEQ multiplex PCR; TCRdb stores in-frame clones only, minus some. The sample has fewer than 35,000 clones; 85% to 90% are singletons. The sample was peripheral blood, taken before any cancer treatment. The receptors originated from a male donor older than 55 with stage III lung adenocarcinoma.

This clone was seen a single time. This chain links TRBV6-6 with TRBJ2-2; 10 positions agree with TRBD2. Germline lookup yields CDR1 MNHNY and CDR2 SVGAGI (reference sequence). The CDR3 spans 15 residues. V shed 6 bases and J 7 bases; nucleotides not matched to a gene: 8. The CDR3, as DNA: TGTGCCAGCAGACACAGCGGGGGGGCCGGCGGGGAGCTGTTTTTT. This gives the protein CASRHSGGAGGELFF.

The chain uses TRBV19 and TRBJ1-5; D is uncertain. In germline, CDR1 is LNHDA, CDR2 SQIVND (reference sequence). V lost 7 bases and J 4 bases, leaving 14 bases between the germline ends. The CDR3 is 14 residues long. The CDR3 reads CASTRSADNQPQHF. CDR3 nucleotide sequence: TGTGCCAGTACCCGTTCGGCGGATAATCAGCCCCAGCATTTT.

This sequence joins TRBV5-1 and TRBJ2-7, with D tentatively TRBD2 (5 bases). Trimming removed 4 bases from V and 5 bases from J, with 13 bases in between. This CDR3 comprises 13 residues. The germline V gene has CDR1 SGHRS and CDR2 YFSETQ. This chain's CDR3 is CASSPLTRDEQYF. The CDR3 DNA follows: TGCGCCAGCAGCCCGTTAACTAGGGACGAGCAGTACTTC.

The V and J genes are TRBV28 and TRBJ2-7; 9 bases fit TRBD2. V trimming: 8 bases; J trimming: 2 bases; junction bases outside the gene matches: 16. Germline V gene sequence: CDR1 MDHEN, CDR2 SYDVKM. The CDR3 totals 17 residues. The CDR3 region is CASAAVASGAIPYEQYF. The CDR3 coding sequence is TGTGCCAGCGCCGCGGTTGCTAGCGGGGCGATTCCCTACGAGCAGTACTTC.

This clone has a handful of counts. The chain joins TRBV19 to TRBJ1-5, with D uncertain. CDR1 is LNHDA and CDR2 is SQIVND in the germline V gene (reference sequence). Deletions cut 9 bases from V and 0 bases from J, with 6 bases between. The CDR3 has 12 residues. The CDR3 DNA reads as TGTGCCAGCCGGATTAGCAATCAGCCCCAGCATTTT. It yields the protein CASRISNQPQHF.

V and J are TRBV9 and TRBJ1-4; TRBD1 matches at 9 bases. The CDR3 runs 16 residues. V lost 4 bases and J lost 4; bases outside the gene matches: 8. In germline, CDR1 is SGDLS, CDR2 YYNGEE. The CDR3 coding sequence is TGTGCCAGCAGCTTAAATCCGACAGGGGGTAATGAAAAACTGTTTTTT. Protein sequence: CASSLNPTGGNEKLFF.

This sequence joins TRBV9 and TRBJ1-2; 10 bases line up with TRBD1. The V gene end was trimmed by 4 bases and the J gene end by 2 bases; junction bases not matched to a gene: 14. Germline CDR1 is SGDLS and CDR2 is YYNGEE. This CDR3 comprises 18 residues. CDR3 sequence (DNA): TGTGCCAGCAGCTTGGGACAGGGGAAGGTTGTGATGAACTATGGCTACACCTTC. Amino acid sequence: CASSLGQGKVVMNYGYTF.

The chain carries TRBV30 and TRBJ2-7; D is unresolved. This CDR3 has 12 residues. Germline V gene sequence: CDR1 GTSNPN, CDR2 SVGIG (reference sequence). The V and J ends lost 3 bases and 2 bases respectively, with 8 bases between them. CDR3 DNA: TGTGCCTGGAGCTACGGTACCTACGAGCAGTACTTC. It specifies CAWSYGTYEQYF. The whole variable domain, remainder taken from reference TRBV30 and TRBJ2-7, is SQTIHQWPATLVQPVGSPLSLECTVEGTSNPNLYWYRQAAGRGLQLLFYSVGIGQISSEVPQNLSASRPQDRQFILSSKKLLLSDSGFYLCAWSYGTYEQYFGPGTRLTVT.

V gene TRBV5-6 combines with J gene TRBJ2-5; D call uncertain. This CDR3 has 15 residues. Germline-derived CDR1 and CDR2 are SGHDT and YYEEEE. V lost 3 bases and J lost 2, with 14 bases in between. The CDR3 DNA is TGTGCCAGCAGCTACGGGCGGCAGAGTCAAGAGACCCAGTACTTC. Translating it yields CASSYGRQSQETQYF.

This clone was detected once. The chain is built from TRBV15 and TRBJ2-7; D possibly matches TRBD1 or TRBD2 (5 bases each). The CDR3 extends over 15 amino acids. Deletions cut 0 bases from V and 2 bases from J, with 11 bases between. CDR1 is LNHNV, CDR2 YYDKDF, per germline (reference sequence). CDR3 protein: CATSRDLGTPYEQYF. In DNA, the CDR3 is TGTGCCACCAGCAGAGATCTTGGGACCCCCTACGAGCAGTACTTC.

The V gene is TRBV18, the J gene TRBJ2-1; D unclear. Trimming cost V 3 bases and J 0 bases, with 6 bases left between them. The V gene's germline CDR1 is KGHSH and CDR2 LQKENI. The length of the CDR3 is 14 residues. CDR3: CASSPSGSYNEQFF. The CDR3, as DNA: TGTGCCAGCTCACCGTCTGGCTCCTACAATGAGCAGTTCTTC.

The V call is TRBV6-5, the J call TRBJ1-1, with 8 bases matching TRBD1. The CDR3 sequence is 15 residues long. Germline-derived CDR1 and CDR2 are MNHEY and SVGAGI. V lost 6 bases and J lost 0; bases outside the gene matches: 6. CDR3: CASRLDRGMNTEAFF. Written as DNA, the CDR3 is TGTGCCAGCAGGTTAGACAGGGGCATGAACACTGAAGCTTTCTTT.

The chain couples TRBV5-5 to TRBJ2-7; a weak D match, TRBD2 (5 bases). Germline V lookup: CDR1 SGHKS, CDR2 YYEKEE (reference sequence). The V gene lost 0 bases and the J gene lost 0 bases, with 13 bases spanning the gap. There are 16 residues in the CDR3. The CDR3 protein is CASSLGTSLTSYEQYF. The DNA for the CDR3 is TGTGCCAGCAGCTTGGGTACTAGTCTAACCTCCTACGAGCAGTACTTC.

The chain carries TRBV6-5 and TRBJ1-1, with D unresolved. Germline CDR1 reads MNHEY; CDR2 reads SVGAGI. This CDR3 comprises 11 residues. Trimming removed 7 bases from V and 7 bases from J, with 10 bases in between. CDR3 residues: CASIDRFEAFF. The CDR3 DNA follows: TGTGCCAGCATCGATAGGTTTGAAGCTTTCTTT.

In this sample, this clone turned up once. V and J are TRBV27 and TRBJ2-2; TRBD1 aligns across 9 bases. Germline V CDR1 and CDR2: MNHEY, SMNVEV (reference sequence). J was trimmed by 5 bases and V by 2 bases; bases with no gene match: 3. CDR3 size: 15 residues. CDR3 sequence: CASSLTGQGTGELFF. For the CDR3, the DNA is TGTGCCAGCAGTTTAACTGGACAGGGGACCGGGGAGCTGTTTTTT.

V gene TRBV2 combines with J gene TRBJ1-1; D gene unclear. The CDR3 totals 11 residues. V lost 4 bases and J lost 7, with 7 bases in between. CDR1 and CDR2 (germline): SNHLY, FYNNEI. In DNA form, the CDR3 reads TGTGCCAGCAGTGGACTAAATGAAGCTTTCTTT. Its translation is CASSGLNEAFF.

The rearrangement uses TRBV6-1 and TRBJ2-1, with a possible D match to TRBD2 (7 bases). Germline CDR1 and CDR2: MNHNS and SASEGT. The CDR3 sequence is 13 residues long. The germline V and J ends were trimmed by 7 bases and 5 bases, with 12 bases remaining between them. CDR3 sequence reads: CASTRGADNEQFF. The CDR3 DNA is TGTGCCAGCACCCGGGGGGCGGACAATGAGCAGTTCTTC.

The CDR3 DNA sequence: TGTGCCACCAGCTCCCCGCGAGGCCGGGAGCTGTTTTTT. The encoded protein is CATSSPRGRELFF. The genes are TRBV15 and TRBJ2-2; D unresolved. Between the trimmed V and J ends, which lost 5 bases and 9 bases, there was a span of 13 bases. There are 13 residues in the CDR3. CDR1 and CDR2 from the germline V gene are LNHNV and YYDKDF (reference sequence).

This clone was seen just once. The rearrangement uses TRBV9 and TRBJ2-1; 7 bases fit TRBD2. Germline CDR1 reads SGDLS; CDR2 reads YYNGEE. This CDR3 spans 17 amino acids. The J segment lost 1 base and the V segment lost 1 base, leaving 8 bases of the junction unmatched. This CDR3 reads CASSVFQTSKSYNEQFF. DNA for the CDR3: TGTGCCAGCAGCGTATTTCAGACTAGCAAGTCCTACAATGAGCAGTTCTTC.

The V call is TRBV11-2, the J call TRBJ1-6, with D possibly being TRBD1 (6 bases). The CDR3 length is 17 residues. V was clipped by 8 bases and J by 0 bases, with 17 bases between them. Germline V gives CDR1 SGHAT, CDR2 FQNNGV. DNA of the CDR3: TGTGCCAGCGAGGGGGTTAAGGGGAGCTCCTATAATTCACCCCTCCACTTT. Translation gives CASEGVKGSSYNSPLHF.

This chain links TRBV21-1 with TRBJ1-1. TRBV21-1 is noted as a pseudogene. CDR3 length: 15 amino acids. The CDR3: CASSNYPAENTEAFF. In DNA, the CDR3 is TGTGCCAGCAGCAACTACCCGGCAGAGAACACTGAAGCTTTCTTT.

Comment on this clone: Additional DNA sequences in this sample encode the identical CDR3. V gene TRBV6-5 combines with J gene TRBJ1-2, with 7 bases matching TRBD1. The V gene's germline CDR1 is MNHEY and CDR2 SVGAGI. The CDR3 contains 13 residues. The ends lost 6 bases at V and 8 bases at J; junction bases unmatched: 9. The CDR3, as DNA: TGTGCCAGCAGAACAACTGGGACAGTCGGCTACACCTTC. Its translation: CASRTTGTVGYTF.

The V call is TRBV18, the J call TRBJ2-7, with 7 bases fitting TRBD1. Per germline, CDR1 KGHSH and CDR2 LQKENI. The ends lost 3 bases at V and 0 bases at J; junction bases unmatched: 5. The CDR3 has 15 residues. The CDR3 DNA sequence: TGTGCCAGCTCACCCAAGGGACAGAGCTCCTACGAGCAGTACTTC. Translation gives CASSPKGQSSYEQYF.

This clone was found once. The CDR3 spells CASSLGEEAYEQYF. DNA for the CDR3: TGCGCCAGCAGCTTGGGAGAGGAGGCCTACGAGCAGTACTTC. The rearrangement links TRBV5-1 to TRBJ2-7; D might be TRBD2 (5 bases). V was pared by 0 bases and J by 2 bases, with 9 bases between. Germline lookup yields CDR1 SGHRS and CDR2 YFSETQ. The length of the CDR3 is 14 residues.

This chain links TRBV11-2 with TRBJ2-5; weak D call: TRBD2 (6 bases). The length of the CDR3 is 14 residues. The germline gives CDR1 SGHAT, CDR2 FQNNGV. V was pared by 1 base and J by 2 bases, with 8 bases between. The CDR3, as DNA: TGTGCCAGCAGCTTAGGGGCGGGGCAAGAGACCCAGTACTTC. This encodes CASSLGAGQETQYF.